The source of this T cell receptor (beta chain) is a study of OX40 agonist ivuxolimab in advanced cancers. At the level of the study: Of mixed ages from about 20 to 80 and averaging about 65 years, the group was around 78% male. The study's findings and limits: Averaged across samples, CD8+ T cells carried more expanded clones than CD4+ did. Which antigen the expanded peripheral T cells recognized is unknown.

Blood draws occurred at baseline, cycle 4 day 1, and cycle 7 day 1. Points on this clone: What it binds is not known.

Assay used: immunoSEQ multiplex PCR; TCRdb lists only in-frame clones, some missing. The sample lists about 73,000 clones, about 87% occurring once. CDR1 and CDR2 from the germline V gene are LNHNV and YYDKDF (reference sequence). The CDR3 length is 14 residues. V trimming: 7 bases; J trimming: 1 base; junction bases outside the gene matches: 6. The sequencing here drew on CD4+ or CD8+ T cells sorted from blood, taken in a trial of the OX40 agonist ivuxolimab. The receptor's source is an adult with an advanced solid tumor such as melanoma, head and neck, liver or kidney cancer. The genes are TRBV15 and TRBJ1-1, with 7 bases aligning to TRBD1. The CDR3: CATKRWTGNTEAFF. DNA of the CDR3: TGTGCCACCAAACGGTGGACAGGGAACACTGAAGCTTTCTTT.